This TCR beta chain was sequenced for a study of neurological immune-mediated disorders. CDR3 length equals 16 residues. Trimming took 4 bases from V and 2 from J; bases not matched to a gene: 5. The germline V gene encodes CDR1 SGHRS and CDR2 YFSETQ. Time point meaning: longitudinal time-point 2. The starting material, 2 million PBMCs stored at -80 C, gave rise to the unsorted libraries. This clonotype was detected many times. The cDNA was synthesized by means of template-switch 5'RACE, which was carried out with 10-nucleotide random UMIs. TCRdb redid the calling of the 5' RACE reads with MiXCR, one entry per CDR3 protein. The repertoire holds about 33,000 distinct CDR3 sequences, with approximately 13% as singletons.

J is TRBJ2-1 and V is TRBV5-1; TRBD2 matches at 11 bases. The receptor comes from a woman between 40 and 50 years old in good health. Sequenced material: PBMCs. The CDR3 loop reads CASSPQTSGAYNEQFF. In DNA form, the CDR3 reads TGCGCCAGCAGCCCGCAGACTAGCGGGGCCTACAATGAGCAGTTCTTC. Based on the CDR3 plus reference TRBV5-1 and TRBJ2-1, the full variable domain is KAGVTQTPRYLIKTRGQQVTLSCSPISGHRSVSWYQQTPGQGLQFLFEYFSETQRNKGNFPGRFSGRQFSNSRSEMNVSTLELGDSALYLCASSPQTSGAYNEQFFGPGTRLTVL.